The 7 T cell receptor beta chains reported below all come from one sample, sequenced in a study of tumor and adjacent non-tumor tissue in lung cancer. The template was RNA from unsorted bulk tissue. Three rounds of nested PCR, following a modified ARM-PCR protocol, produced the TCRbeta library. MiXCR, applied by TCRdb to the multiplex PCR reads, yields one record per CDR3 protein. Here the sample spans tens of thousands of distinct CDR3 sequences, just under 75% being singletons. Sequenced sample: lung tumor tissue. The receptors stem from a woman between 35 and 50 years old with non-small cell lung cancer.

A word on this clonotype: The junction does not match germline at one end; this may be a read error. CDR3 sequence: CASSPQEYYFEAFF. In DNA, the CDR3 is TGTGCCAGCAGCCCACAGGAATACTACTTTGAAGCTTTCTTC. J is TRBJ1-1 and V is TRBV11-1; D possibly corresponds to TRBD1 (5 bases). Germline CDR1 reads SGHAT; CDR2 reads FQDESV (reference sequence). The CDR3 is 14 amino acids.

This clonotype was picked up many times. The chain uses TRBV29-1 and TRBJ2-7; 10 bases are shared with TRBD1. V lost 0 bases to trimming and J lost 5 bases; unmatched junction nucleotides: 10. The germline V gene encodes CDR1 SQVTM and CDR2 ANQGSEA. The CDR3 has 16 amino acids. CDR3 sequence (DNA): TGCAGCGTTGAAGATCAGGGACAGGGGATAGAGGACGAGCAGTACTTC. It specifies CSVEDQGQGIEDEQYF.

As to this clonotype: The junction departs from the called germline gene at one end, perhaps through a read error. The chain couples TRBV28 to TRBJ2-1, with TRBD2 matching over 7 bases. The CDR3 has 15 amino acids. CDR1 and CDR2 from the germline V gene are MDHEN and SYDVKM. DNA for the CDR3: TGTGCCAGCAGTTTCGGCGGGAGCTCCTACAATAAGCAGTTCTTC. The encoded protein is CASSFGGSSYNKQFF.

As DNA, the CDR3 is TGTATCAACAGCAATGGGCCAGCTCAAGAAGCTTTCTTT. Its translation is CINSNGPAQEAFF. This chain joins TRBV6-5 and TRBJ1-1; D call uncertain. Germline CDR1 MNHEY, CDR2 SVGAGI. The length of the CDR3 is 13 residues.

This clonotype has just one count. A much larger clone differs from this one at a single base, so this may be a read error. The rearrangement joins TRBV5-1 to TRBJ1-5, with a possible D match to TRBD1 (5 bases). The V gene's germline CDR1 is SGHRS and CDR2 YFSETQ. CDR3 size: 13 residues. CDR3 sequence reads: CASSLLGGEPQQF. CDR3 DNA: TGCGCCAGCAGCTTGCTCGGGGGGGAGCCCCAGCAATTT.

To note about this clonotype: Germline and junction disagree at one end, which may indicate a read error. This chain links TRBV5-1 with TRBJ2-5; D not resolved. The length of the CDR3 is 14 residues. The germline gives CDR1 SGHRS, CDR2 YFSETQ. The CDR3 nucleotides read TGCGTCAGCAGCTTCGTGACTGTTCAAGAGACCCAGTACTTC. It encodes CVSSFVTVQETQYF.

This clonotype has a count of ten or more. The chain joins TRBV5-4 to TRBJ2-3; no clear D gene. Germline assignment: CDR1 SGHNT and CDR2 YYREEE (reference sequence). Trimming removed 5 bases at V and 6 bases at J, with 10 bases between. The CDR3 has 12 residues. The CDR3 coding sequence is TGTGCCAGCAGGGAAAATTCGGATACGCAGTATTTT. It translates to CASRENSDTQYF.